Sequencing of this T cell receptor (beta chain) was carried out in a study of blood T cells in healthy people across ages. Sample-barcoded 5' priming and a J-beta primer mix drove a second PCR of roughly 6 to 12 cycles. MiXCR, run by TCRdb on the 5' RACE reads, gives a single entry per CDR3 protein. Among more than 650,000 distinct CDR3 sequences listed, about a fifth were seen once. The CDR3 totals 12 residues. Germline CDR1 and CDR2: SGHTA and FQGNSA. The donors, all healthy, were Caucasians living in Russia, aged 6 to 90. Study-wide points: For the donors, CMV status was unknown and possibly confounded expanded clonotype changes.

With regard to this clonotype: Its antigen is as yet unknown.

Sequenced input: blood. The receptor comes from a man in his 70s in good health. This sequence joins TRBV7-2 and TRBJ2-5; maybe TRBD1 (6 bases). The J call is doubtful: the DNA matches TRBJ2-7 better. CDR3 in DNA: TGTGCCAGCAGCGCAACAGGGAACGAGCAGTACTTC. This sequence encodes CASSATGNEQYF.